The 3 T cell receptor beta chains given below trace back to one sample, sequenced in a study of cytomegalovirus exposure and HLA in healthy donors. Repertoires were generated with immunoSEQ multiplex PCR, while TCRdb's copy carries only in-frame clones and drops some. The sample has tens of thousands of clones, roughly nine tenths seen once. The specimen was PBMCs. The source is a woman aged 25-40 years in good health and CMV-seronegative.

The J gene is TRBJ2-5, the V gene TRBV28; D is uncertain. V lost 6 bases to trimming and J lost 5 bases, with 10 bases between them. Germline CDR1 is MDHEN and CDR2 is SYDVKM. The CDR3 is 12 amino acids. The CDR3 coding sequence is TGTGCCAGCAGCGAAACAGTGGAGACCCAGTACTTC. This sequence encodes CASSETVETQYF.

The chain uses TRBV7-3 and TRBJ2-5; tentative D call: TRBD1 (5 bases). The CDR3 extends over 14 amino acids. Germline CDR1 and CDR2: SGHTA and FQGTGA. The V end was cut by 0 bases, the J end by 5 bases, with 10 bases between. This CDR3 is CASSLTGRGETQYF. The CDR3 nucleotides are TGTGCCAGCAGCTTAACGGGAAGGGGTGAGACCCAGTACTTC.

The chain joins TRBV5-1 to TRBJ2-5; maybe TRBD2 (6 bases). CDR1 SGHRS and CDR2 YFSETQ come from the germline V gene. The ends were cut back, 4 bases at V and 7 bases at J, with 11 bases in the middle. This CDR3 is built from 12 residues. The CDR3 DNA follows: TGCGCCAGCAGCCTCTTCGGGGGGACCCAGTACTTC. Translation gives CASSLFGGTQYF.